This T cell receptor beta chain was observed in a study of T cells after somatic rescue of genetic block. The table came from immunoSEQ multiplex PCR; TCRdb's copy has only in-frame clones and leaves some out. The sample includes 68,000 or so clones, just under 95% seen only once; the top ten take roughly 2.8%. The V end lost 5 bases, the J end lost 9 bases, and 14 bases lay between the germline ends. The CDR3 totals 13 residues. The germline gives CDR1 MDHEN, CDR2 SYDVKM. The sample was peripheral blood mononuclear cells (PBMCs). The receptor comes from a man in his forties or fifties. The chain carries TRBV28 and TRBJ2-1, with unresolved D. CDR3 bases: TGTGCCAGCAGTCCCGCCCGTTTCAGTGAGCAGTTCTTC. Amino acid sequence: CASSPARFSEQFF.